This T cell receptor beta chain was sequenced during a study of CD8+ T cells in alopecia areata. In this sample, this clone turned up once. Its target is unknown. Germline CDR1 and CDR2: MNHEY and SMNVEV (reference sequence). The CDR3 covers 14 residues. V lost 2 bases and J 6 bases, leaving 13 bases between the germline ends. As the sequencing template, cDNA was produced by extracting RNA and reverse transcribing it. Generated by immunoSEQ multiplex PCR, the TCRdb table keeps only in-frame clones and is missing some. Here the sample spans a few hundred thousand clones, around 50% being singletons. Overall study results and limits: Among the cells sequenced in scalp samples are also the resident alphabeta T cells of normal skin. Normal scalp had lower clonality than lesional scalp, with alopecia totalis/universalis lesions showing this most strongly.

V usage is TRBV27 and J usage is TRBJ1-1, with D perhaps TRBD1 (5 bases). The sample consisted of CD8+ T cells sorted from blood. This TCR derives from a human donor in good health. This CDR3 is CASSLRGLGAEAFF. The CDR3 nucleotides are TGTGCCAGCAGTTTACGGGGACTGGGGGCTGAAGCTTTCTTT.